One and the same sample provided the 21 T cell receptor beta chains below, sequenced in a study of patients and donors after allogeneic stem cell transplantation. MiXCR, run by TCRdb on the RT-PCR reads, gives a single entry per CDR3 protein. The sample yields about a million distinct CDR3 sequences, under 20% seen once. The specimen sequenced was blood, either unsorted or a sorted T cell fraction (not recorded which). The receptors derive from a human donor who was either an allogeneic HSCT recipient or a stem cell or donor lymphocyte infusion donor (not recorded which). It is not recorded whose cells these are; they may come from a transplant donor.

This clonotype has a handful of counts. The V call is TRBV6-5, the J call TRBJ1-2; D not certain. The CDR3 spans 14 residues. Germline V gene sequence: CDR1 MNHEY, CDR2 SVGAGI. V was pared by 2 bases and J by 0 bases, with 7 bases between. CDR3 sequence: CASSYEGANYGYTF. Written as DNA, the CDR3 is TGTGCCAGCAGTTACGAAGGAGCTAACTATGGCTACACCTTC.

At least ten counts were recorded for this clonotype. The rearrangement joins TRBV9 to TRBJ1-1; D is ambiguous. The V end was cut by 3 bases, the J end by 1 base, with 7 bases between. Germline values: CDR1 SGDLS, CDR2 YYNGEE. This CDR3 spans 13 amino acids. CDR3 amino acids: CASSAYKNTEAFF. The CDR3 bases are TGTGCCAGCAGCGCCTACAAGAACACTGAAGCTTTCTTT.

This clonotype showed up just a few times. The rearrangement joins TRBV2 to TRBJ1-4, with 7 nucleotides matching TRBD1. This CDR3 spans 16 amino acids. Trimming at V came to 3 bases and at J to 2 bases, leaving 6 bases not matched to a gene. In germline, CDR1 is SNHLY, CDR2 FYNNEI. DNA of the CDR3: TGTGCCAGCAGTGAGGCAGGGGGTAATACTAATGAAAAACTGTTTTTT. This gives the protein CASSEAGGNTNEKLFF.

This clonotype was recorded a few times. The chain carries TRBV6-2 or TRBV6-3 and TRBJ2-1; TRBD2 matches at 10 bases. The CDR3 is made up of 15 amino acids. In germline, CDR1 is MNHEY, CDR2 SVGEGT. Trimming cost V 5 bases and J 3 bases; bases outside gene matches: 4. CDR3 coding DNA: TGTGCCAGCAGTCCCCAGCGGGGGGGCTACAATGAGCAGTTCTTC. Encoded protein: CASSPQRGGYNEQFF.

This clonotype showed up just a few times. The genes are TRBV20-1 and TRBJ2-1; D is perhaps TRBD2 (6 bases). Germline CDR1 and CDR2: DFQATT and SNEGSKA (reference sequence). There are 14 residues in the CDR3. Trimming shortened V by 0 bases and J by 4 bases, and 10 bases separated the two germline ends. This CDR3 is CSARDKGTYNEQFF. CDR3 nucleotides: TGCAGTGCTAGAGATAAAGGGACTTACAATGAGCAGTTCTTC.

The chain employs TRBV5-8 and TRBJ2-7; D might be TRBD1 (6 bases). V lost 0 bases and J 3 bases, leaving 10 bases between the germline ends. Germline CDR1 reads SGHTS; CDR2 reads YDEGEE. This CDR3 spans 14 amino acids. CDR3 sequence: CASSLEQGNYEQYF. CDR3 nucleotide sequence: TGTGCCAGCAGCTTGGAGCAGGGGAACTACGAGCAGTACTTC.

The DNA for the CDR3 is TGTGCCAGCAGTTCGACAGATTTTAATTCACCCCTCCACTTT. Its protein product is CASSSTDFNSPLHF. The chain joins TRBV12-3 or TRBV12-4 to TRBJ1-6; D perhaps matches TRBD1 (5 bases). CDR3 length equals 14 residues. V lost 4 bases, J lost 6 bases, and 10 bases lay in between.

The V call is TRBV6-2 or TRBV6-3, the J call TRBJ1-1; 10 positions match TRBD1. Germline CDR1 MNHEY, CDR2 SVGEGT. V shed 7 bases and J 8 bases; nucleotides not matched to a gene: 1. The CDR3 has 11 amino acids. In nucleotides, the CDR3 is TGTGCCAGCACGGACAGGGGGGAAGCTTTCTTT. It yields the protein CASTDRGEAFF.

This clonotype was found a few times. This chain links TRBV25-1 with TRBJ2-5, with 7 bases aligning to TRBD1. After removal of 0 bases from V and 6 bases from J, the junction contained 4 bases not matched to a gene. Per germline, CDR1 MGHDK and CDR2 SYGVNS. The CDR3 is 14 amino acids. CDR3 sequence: CASSEYKGAKTQYF. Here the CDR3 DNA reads TGTGCCAGCAGTGAATATAAGGGGGCGAAGACCCAGTACTTC.

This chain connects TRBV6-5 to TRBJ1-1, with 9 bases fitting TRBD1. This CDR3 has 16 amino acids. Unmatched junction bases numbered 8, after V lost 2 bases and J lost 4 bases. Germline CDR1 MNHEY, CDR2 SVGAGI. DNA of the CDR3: TGTGCCAGCAGTTACCCCCCGGGACAGGGTGGCACTGAAGCTTTCTTT. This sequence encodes CASSYPPGQGGTEAFF.

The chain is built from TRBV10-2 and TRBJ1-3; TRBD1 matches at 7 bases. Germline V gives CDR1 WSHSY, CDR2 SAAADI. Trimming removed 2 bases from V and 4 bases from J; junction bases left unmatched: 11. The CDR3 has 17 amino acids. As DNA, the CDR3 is TGCGCCAGCAGTGAGCCCAAATCCCGGGACAGAGGAAACACCATATATTTT. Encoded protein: CASSEPKSRDRGNTIYF.

CDR3 sequence (DNA): TGTGCCAGCAGCCAATTCAATCAGCCCCAGCATTTT. This gives the protein CASSQFNQPQHF. J is TRBJ1-5 and V is TRBV7-2; D is uncertain. V was pared by 5 bases and J by 3 bases, with 5 bases between. Germline lookup yields CDR1 SGHTA and CDR2 FQGNSA. This CDR3 comprises 12 residues.

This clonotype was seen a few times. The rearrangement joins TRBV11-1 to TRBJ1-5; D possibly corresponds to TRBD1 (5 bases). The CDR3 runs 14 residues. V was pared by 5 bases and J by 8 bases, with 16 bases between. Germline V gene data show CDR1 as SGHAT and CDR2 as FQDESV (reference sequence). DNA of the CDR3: TGTGCCAGCAGCAACCGGGACTCTAGGGAGCCCCAGCATTTT. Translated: CASSNRDSREPQHF.

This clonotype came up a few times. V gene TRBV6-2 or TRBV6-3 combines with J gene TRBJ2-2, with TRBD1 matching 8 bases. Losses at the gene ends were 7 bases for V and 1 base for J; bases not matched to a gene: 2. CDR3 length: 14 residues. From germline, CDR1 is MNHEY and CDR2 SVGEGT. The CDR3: CASTRGRNTGELFF. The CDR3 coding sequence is TGTGCCAGCACCAGGGGGCGGAACACCGGGGAGCTGTTTTTT.

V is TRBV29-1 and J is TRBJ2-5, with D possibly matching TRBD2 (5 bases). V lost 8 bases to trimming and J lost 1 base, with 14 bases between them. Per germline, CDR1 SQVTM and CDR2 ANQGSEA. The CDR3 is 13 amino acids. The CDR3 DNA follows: TGCAGCCATATGGACTTACCCCAAGAGACCCAGTACTTC. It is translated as CSHMDLPQETQYF.

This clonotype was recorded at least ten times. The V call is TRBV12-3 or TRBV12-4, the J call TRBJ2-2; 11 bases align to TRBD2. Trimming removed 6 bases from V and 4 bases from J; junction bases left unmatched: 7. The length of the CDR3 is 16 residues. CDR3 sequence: CASRAGGTSGTGELFF. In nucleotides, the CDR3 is TGTGCCAGCAGGGCTGGGGGGACTAGCGGCACCGGGGAGCTGTTTTTT.

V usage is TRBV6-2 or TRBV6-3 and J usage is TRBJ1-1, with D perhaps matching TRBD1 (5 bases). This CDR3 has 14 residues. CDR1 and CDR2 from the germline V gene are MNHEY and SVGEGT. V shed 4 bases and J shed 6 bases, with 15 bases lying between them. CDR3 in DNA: TGTGCCAGCAGTTCCCAAGGGGCCGGGGCTGAAGCTTTCTTT. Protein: CASSSQGAGAEAFF.

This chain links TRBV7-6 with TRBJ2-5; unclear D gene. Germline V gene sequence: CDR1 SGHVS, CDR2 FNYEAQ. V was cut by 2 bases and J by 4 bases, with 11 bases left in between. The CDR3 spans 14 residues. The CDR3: CASSLMRRGETQYF. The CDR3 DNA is TGTGCCAGCAGCTTAATGCGCCGCGGAGAGACCCAGTACTTC. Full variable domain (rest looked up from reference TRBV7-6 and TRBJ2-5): GAGVSQSPRYKVTKRGQDVALRCDPISGHVSLYWYRQALGQGPEFLTYFNYEAQQDKSGLPNDRFSAERPEGSISTLTIQRTEQRDSAMYRCASSLMRRGETQYFGPGTRLLVL.

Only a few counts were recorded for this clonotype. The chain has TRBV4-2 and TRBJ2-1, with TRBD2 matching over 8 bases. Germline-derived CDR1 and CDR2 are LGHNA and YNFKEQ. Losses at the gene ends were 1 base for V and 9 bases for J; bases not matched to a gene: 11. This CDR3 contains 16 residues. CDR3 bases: TGTGCCAGCAGCCAAGGGGGACTAGAAGGGGGGGTTGAGCAGTTCTTC. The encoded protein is CASSQGGLEGGVEQFF.

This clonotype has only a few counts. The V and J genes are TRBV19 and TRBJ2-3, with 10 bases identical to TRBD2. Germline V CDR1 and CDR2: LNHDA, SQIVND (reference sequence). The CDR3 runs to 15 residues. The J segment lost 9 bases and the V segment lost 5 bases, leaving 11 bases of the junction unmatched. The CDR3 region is CASSPRPAGGHTQYF. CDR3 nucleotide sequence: TGTGCCAGTAGTCCCCGCCCAGCGGGGGGGCACACGCAGTATTTT.

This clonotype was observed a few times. The DNA of the CDR3 is TGTGCCAGCATCACGGGCGGGGGCCCCCACAATGAGCAGTTCTTC. Translation: CASITGGGPHNEQFF. V and J are TRBV12-3 or TRBV12-4 and TRBJ2-1; a possible D gene is TRBD2 (7 bases). The germline V and J ends were trimmed by 7 bases and 5 bases, with 18 bases remaining between them. The CDR3 spans 15 residues.